Given below is one TCR beta chain in context. The germline V gene has CDR1 SGHTS and CDR2 YDEGEE. V was shortened by 2 bases and J by 6 bases, with 17 bases between the two germline ends. The CDR3 totals 16 residues. These data are taken from a study of blood T cell repertoires in COVID-19. Overall study: The United States, Italy and Spain supplied acute and convalescent COVID-19 samples.

The method was immunoSEQ multiplex PCR; TCRdb's version includes in-frame clones alone and lacks a portion of them. Of 100,000 or so clones in the sample, 82% were seen once. This TCR was recovered from a man aged 50 to 60 with active or convalescent COVID-19. The gene calls are TRBV5-8 and TRBJ1-4; D uncertain. The sequencing sample was made of peripheral blood. The CDR3 protein is CASSFKVWPFYEKLFF. Here the CDR3 DNA reads TGTGCCAGCAGCTTCAAAGTTTGGCCGTTTTATGAAAAACTGTTTTTT.